The 17 T cell receptor beta chains below were found in one sample sequenced in a study of T cell clones after liver transplantation. TCRdb keeps only in-frame clones here, not all; method: immunoSEQ multiplex PCR. Of some 120,000 clones listed, over 75% are singletons. Sequences were derived from CD4+ T cells from blood, sampled 12 months after liver transplant. The receptors were sampled from a human patient who received a liver transplant. T cells may partly derive from the graft donor.

This clone is medium-sized in the sample. The rearrangement links TRBV7-2 to TRBJ1-5; 7 bases are shared with TRBD1. Germline loops: CDR1 SGHTA, CDR2 FQGNSA. This CDR3 comprises 14 residues. V lost 5 bases and J lost 4; bases outside the gene matches: 5. The CDR3, as DNA: TGTGCCAGCAGCCCCTCAGGGGGGAATCAGCCCCAGCATTTT. Translating it yields CASSPSGGNQPQHF.

The V gene is TRBV5-6, the J gene TRBJ2-7; 9 nucleotides align to TRBD2. The CDR3 contains 13 residues. After removal of 3 bases from V and 7 bases from J, the junction contained 5 bases not matched to a gene. Germline V CDR1 and CDR2: SGHDT, YYEEEE. The CDR3 here is CASSYSGGEEQYF. Written as DNA, the CDR3 is TGTGCCAGCAGCTATAGCGGGGGTGAAGAGCAGTACTTC.

V gene TRBV7-2 combines with J gene TRBJ2-3, with D possibly matching TRBD2 (6 bases). Per the germline V gene, CDR1 is SGHTA and CDR2 is FQGNSA. The CDR3 length is 14 residues. The V gene lost 4 bases and the J gene lost 1 base, with 9 bases spanning the gap. The CDR3 spells CASSYVAGTDTQYF. The CDR3 DNA sequence: TGTGCCAGCAGCTATGTAGCGGGCACAGATACGCAGTATTTT.

This chain connects TRBV28 to TRBJ2-3, with unresolved D. Germline V gene sequence: CDR1 MDHEN, CDR2 SYDVKM. V lost 3 bases and J 3 bases, leaving 4 bases between the germline ends. The CDR3 sequence is 12 residues long. CDR3 sequence (DNA): TGTGCCAGCAGTTTGACGACAGATACGCAGTATTTT. It yields the protein CASSLTTDTQYF.

This rearrangement joins TRBV9 to TRBJ2-5; the D gene is possibly TRBD2 (5 bases). CDR3 length: 14 residues. The germline V gene encodes CDR1 SGDLS and CDR2 YYNGEE. With 4 bases removed from V and 5 bases from J, the gap between germline ends came to 15 bases. DNA of the CDR3: TGTGCCAGCAGCCCGTCAGGAGGCCGGGAGACCCAGTACTTC. It yields the protein CASSPSGGRETQYF.

V is TRBV28 and J is TRBJ1-5, with TRBD1 matching 8 bases. The ends lost 11 bases at V and 0 bases at J; junction bases unmatched: 27. The CDR3 consists of 21 residues. Germline CDR1 MDHEN, CDR2 SYDVKM. Written as DNA, the CDR3 is TGTGCCGCTCGTCGAACCGGGACAGGTGCTTTCTCGGGGTATAGCAATCAGCCCCAGCATTTT. Protein: CAARRTGTGAFSGYSNQPQHF.

The chain recombines TRBV10-2 with TRBJ1-1; 8 nucleotides align to TRBD1. J gave up 7 bases and V 8 bases, and 6 bases lay outside the gene matches. The CDR3 consists of 12 residues. CDR1 is WSHSY and CDR2 is SAAADI in the germline V gene. Written as DNA, the CDR3 is TGCGCCAGCCACGGGACAGGCTTTGAAGCTTTCTTT. It yields the protein CASHGTGFEAFF.

The chain is built from TRBV7-2 and TRBJ2-7, with D unclear. V was clipped by 4 bases and J by 4 bases, with 17 bases between them. Germline CDR1 reads SGHTA; CDR2 reads FQGNSA. The CDR3 consists of 15 residues. Written as DNA, the CDR3 is TGTGCCAGCAGCTCCACTCCTCCTACCATTTACGAGCAGTACTTC. Translating it yields CASSSTPPTIYEQYF.

The genes are TRBV11-3 and TRBJ2-2, with 11 bases lining up with TRBD2. Trimming removed 4 bases from V and 3 bases from J; junction bases left unmatched: 1. The CDR3 sequence is 15 residues long. Looked up from germline, CDR1 is SGHNT and CDR2 is YENEEA. The CDR3 here is CASSSSGRYTGELFF. CDR3 in DNA: TGTGCCAGCAGCTCTAGCGGGAGGTACACCGGGGAGCTGTTTTTT.

The rearrangement uses TRBV19 and TRBJ1-5; a weak D match, TRBD1 (6 bases). The CDR3 is 17 residues long. From germline, CDR1 is LNHDA and CDR2 SQIVND (reference sequence). Trimming took 3 bases from V and 8 from J, leaving 23 bases between them. CDR3 residues: CASSIPTGPRGVEPQHF. CDR3 in DNA: TGTGCCAGTAGTATCCCAACAGGGCCCAGGGGCGTAGAGCCCCAGCATTTT.

The chain has TRBV28 and TRBJ1-5; 7 bases fit TRBD1. Trimming at V came to 4 bases and at J to 6 bases, leaving 0 bases not matched to a gene. Germline V lookup: CDR1 MDHEN, CDR2 SYDVKM. This CDR3 comprises 12 residues. The CDR3 DNA follows: TGTGCCAGCAGTTGGACAGGTCAGCCCCAGCATTTT. Amino acids: CASSWTGQPQHF.

The DNA for the CDR3 is TGTGCCAGCACCCTCAAGGGGTCCTACGAGCAGTACTTC. Translation: CASTLKGSYEQYF. V usage is TRBV28 and J usage is TRBJ2-7, with D maybe TRBD1 (5 bases). CDR3 length: 13 residues. The germline V gene has CDR1 MDHEN and CDR2 SYDVKM. Trimming left V 7 bases short and J 1 base short, with 11 bases between.

CDR3 region: CASSVGPGVTGANVLTF. The DNA for the CDR3 is TGTGCCAGCAGCGTAGGGCCAGGGGTGACTGGGGCCAACGTCCTGACTTTC. This rearrangement joins TRBV9 to TRBJ2-6; tentatively, D is TRBD1 (6 bases). Between the trimmed V and J ends, which lost 0 bases and 2 bases, there was a span of 12 bases. Germline V CDR1 and CDR2: SGDLS, YYNGEE. The CDR3 is 17 amino acids. Full variable domain (outside the CDR3, taken from reference TRBV9 and TRBJ2-6): DSGVTQTPKHLITATGQRVTLRCSPRSGDLSVYWYQQSLDQGLQFLIQYYNGEERAKGNILERFSAQQFPDLHSELNLSSLELGDSALYFCASSVGPGVTGANVLTFGAGSRLTVL.

This clone was seen only a few times. As DNA, the CDR3 is TGTGCCAGTAGTATAACGGGTGGAGGGGGCCTTCAGCCCCAGCATTTT. Encoded protein: CASSITGGGGLQPQHF. V is TRBV19 and J is TRBJ1-5, with 7 bases lining up with TRBD1. J was trimmed by 6 bases and V by 2 bases; bases with no gene match: 10. This CDR3 is built from 16 residues. Germline loops: CDR1 LNHDA, CDR2 SQIVND (reference sequence).

This rearrangement joins TRBV28 to TRBJ1-3, with D hard to call. Germline V lookup: CDR1 MDHEN, CDR2 SYDVKM. V lost 1 base and J 1 base, leaving 11 bases between the germline ends. The CDR3 sequence is 16 residues long. The CDR3 region has the DNA TGTGCCAGCAGTTTATTAACGGGCTTGTCTGGAAACACCATATATTTT. It codes for CASSLLTGLSGNTIYF.

This chain connects TRBV18 to TRBJ1-1; D call uncertain. This CDR3 comprises 13 residues. Trimming pared 3 bases from V and 11 bases from J, leaving 16 bases between. Germline V CDR1 and CDR2: KGHSH, LQKENI. DNA of the CDR3: TGTGCCAGCTCACCCCCTAACGACGGGGAGGCTTTCTTT. This gives the protein CASSPPNDGEAFF.

This clone was seen once. The chain is built from TRBV28 and TRBJ2-6, with 10 bases that match TRBD1. V shed 3 bases and J 2 bases; nucleotides not matched to a gene: 4. CDR3 length: 17 residues. CDR1 and CDR2 (germline): MDHEN, SYDVKM. The CDR3 loop is CASSFLGTGAGANVLTF. CDR3 in DNA: TGTGCCAGCAGTTTCTTGGGGACAGGGGCTGGGGCCAACGTCCTGACTTTC.